Detailed here is one TCR beta chain. The sample comes from a study of shared clonotypes between healthy human individuals. The data were produced by immunoSEQ multiplex PCR, yet TCRdb's version contains in-frame clones alone and is incomplete. The sample includes about 680,000 clones, around 92% of them seen just once. Germline CDR1 reads SGHAT; CDR2 reads FQNNGV. The V and J ends lost 0 bases and 0 bases respectively, with 10 bases between them. The CDR3 is 16 amino acids. Terminally differentiated effector memory CD45RA+ cells were excluded from the naive CD8 cells, which were CD45RO-negative and positively selected for CCR7.

The source is a man aged 25 to 40 in good health. V gene TRBV11-2 combines with J gene TRBJ2-3; D call uncertain. Sequencing was carried out using naive CD8+ T cells sorted from blood. In DNA form, the CDR3 reads TGTGCCAGCAGCTTAGAAGGGCAGAGTAGCACAGATACGCAGTATTTT. This gives the protein CASSLEGQSSTDTQYF.